This T cell receptor (beta chain) was retrieved from a study of shared clonotypes between healthy human individuals. With regard to this clone: Additional DNA sequences in this sample encode the identical CDR3.

The germline V gene has CDR1 SGDLS and CDR2 YYNGEE. V was trimmed by 0 bases and J by 1 base, leaving 9 bases between them. CDR3 length equals 15 residues. Deep level was the assay's run setting. Measured with immunoSEQ multiplex PCR; TCRdb has only the in-frame clones, and not every one. The sample shows about 490,000 clones, less than 80% of them seen only once. The TCR sequence derives from a middle-aged woman in good health. Some clones in this sample may be carry-over from other donors' samples. V gene TRBV9 combines with J gene TRBJ2-3, with D perhaps matching TRBD1 or TRBD2 (5 bases each). The material sequenced was PBMCs. For the CDR3, the DNA is TGTGCCAGCAGCGTAGCTGGGGGACGCACAGATACGCAGTATTTT. Its protein product is CASSVAGGRTDTQYF.